The 25 T cell receptor beta chains given below trace back to one sample, sequenced in a study of identical twins. One entry per CDR3 protein results from TCRdb running MiXCR on the 5' RACE reads. The sample carries 600,000 to 700,000 distinct CDR3 sequences, 20% to 25% recorded once. Another study also made use of these data, one on T cells expressing NK-cell markers.

Material: PBMCs. The source of these receptors is a woman under 30 in good health.

This clonotype was seen more than once but under ten times. V usage is TRBV20-1 and J usage is TRBJ2-3; TRBD2 is a possible D gene (6 bases). This CDR3 comprises 14 residues. The V end was cut by 2 bases, the J end by 3 bases, with 12 bases between. Per the germline V gene, CDR1 is DFQATT and CDR2 is SNEGSKA (reference sequence). The CDR3, as DNA: TGCAGTGCTAGATCAGGGACTGGAACAGATACGCAGTATTTT. Amino acid sequence: CSARSGTGTDTQYF.

This clonotype has a handful of counts. The chain has TRBV11-3 and TRBJ2-1, with unresolved D. CDR1 and CDR2 (germline): SGHNT, YENEEA. The V end was cut by 1 base, the J end by 10 bases, with 14 bases between. CDR3 size: 14 residues. CDR3 coding DNA: TGTGCCAGCAGCTTAGGCGTACCCCTCTCGGAGCAGTTCTTC. Its translation: CASSLGVPLSEQFF.

This clonotype was counted many times. The chain recombines TRBV25-1 with TRBJ1-1, with TRBD1 identical over 8 bases. CDR1 is MGHDK, CDR2 SYGVNS, per germline. The ends lost 2 bases at V and 1 base at J; junction bases unmatched: 6. The CDR3 spans 16 residues. CDR3 DNA: TGTGCCAGCAGTGAACCCGGACAGGGCGAGAACACTGAAGCTTTCTTT. Its protein product is CASSEPGQGENTEAFF.

This chain connects TRBV6-2 or TRBV6-3 to TRBJ1-5; D not certain. Between the trimmed V and J ends, which lost 4 bases and 7 bases, there was a span of 11 bases. The CDR3 covers 13 residues. Germline V gene data show CDR1 as MNHEY and CDR2 as SVGEGT. CDR3 region: CASSSPWGQPQHF. The CDR3 DNA reads as TGTGCCAGCAGTTCTCCTTGGGGACAGCCCCAGCATTTT.

Many counts were recorded for this clonotype. This chain joins TRBV5-1 and TRBJ2-7; D is possibly TRBD1 (6 bases). V was shortened by 1 base and J by 2 bases, with 16 bases between the two germline ends. This CDR3 is built from 16 residues. Germline CDR1 reads SGHRS; CDR2 reads YFSETQ. The CDR3 DNA is TGCGCCAGCAGCTTGTCGGGCAGGGGAAAAACCTACGAGCAGTACTTC. Translation: CASSLSGRGKTYEQYF.

The sample holds a few counts of this clonotype. The rearrangement joins TRBV12-3 or TRBV12-4 to TRBJ2-5; 9 bases line up with TRBD1. The CDR3 loop spans 15 amino acids. The J segment lost 5 bases and the V segment lost 6 bases, leaving 10 bases of the junction unmatched. The CDR3 sequence: CASRWGTGLLETQYF. The CDR3 DNA is TGTGCCAGCAGGTGGGGGACAGGGCTCTTGGAGACCCAGTACTTC.

This clonotype was counted ten times or more. The chain employs TRBV7-9 and TRBJ2-1, with 7 bases lining up with TRBD2. Germline loops: CDR1 SEHNR, CDR2 FQNEAQ (reference sequence). V dropped 6 bases and J dropped 2; count of bases not matched to a gene: 4. CDR3 length: 14 amino acids. The CDR3 bases are TGTGCCAGCAGAACTAGCGTTACCTACAATGAGCAGTTCTTC. It specifies CASRTSVTYNEQFF.

The rearrangement links TRBV20-1 to TRBJ1-5; D gene unclear. Germline assignment: CDR1 DFQATT and CDR2 SNEGSKA (reference sequence). V gave up 0 bases and J gave up 6 bases, with 18 bases separating them. The CDR3 totals 16 residues. The CDR3 is CSARDTGTLDGQPQHF. In nucleotides, the CDR3 is TGCAGTGCTAGAGATACCGGCACCTTGGACGGTCAGCCCCAGCATTTT.

This sequence joins TRBV4-3 and TRBJ2-3; D not resolved. The CDR3 covers 14 residues. V was trimmed by 6 bases and J by 1 base, leaving 11 bases between them. CDR1 and CDR2 (germline): LGHNA, YSLEER. The CDR3 coding sequence is TGCGCCAGCAGTCGAGACTCTCGCACAGATACGCAGTATTTT. Protein product: CASSRDSRTDTQYF.

This clonotype has more than one count but fewer than ten. V and J are TRBV14 and TRBJ1-6; D ambiguous. This CDR3 is 13 amino acids long. Germline V gives CDR1 SGHDN, CDR2 FVKESK. V lost 3 bases and J 14 bases, leaving 14 bases between the germline ends. CDR3 region: CASSQQLRTALHF. In nucleotides, the CDR3 is TGTGCCAGCAGCCAGCAACTTCGGACGGCCCTCCACTTT.

In this sample, this clonotype turned up a few times. The chain is built from TRBV6-1 and TRBJ2-1; maybe TRBD1 (5 bases). V shed 7 bases and J shed 0 bases, with 10 bases lying between them. This CDR3 has 14 residues. In germline, CDR1 is MNHNS, CDR2 SASEGT. Here the CDR3 DNA reads TGTGCCAGCATCAAAGGGGTCTCCTACAATGAGCAGTTCTTC. Amino acid sequence: CASIKGVSYNEQFF.

The rearrangement uses TRBV2 and TRBJ2-5; no clear D gene. This CDR3 comprises 14 residues. The V gene lost 0 bases and the J gene lost 2 bases, with 7 bases spanning the gap. The V gene's germline CDR1 is SNHLY and CDR2 FYNNEI. The CDR3 is CASSEANTQETQYF. In DNA, the CDR3 is TGTGCCAGCAGTGAAGCAAACACTCAAGAGACCCAGTACTTC.

V and J are TRBV4-1 and TRBJ2-1; the D gene is possibly TRBD2 (6 bases). There are 15 residues in the CDR3. V was trimmed by 0 bases and J by 4 bases, leaving 10 bases between them. Looked up from germline, CDR1 is MGHRA and CDR2 is YSYEKL. The CDR3 here is CASSQDWGEYNEQFF. The CDR3 DNA reads TGCGCCAGCAGCCAAGACTGGGGGGAGTACAATGAGCAGTTCTTC.

The V and J genes are TRBV7-9 and TRBJ2-3, with TRBD2 as a possible D gene (5 bases). CDR3 length: 15 residues. Germline V gene sequence: CDR1 SEHNR, CDR2 FQNEAQ (reference sequence). V was clipped by 5 bases and J by 1 base, with 13 bases between them. CDR3 protein: CASSHRTRGTDTQYF. CDR3 DNA: TGTGCCAGCAGCCATAGGACGAGGGGCACAGATACGCAGTATTTT.

This clonotype turned up a few times. The chain carries TRBV18 and TRBJ2-1, with 10 positions matching TRBD2. Germline CDR1 reads KGHSH; CDR2 reads LQKENI. The length of the CDR3 is 17 residues. J lost 4 bases, V lost 3 bases, and 9 bases had no gene match. CDR3: CASSPLGPSGSYNEQFF. The CDR3 DNA reads as TGTGCCAGCTCACCCTTGGGCCCTAGCGGGAGTTACAATGAGCAGTTCTTC.

This chain joins TRBV7-9 and TRBJ2-1, with a tentative D call TRBD2 (6 bases). The V end lost 8 bases, the J end lost 7 bases, and 24 bases lay between the germline ends. Germline V CDR1 and CDR2: SEHNR, FQNEAQ (reference sequence). This CDR3 has 16 amino acids. The CDR3 bases are TGTGCCAGCCCCCCTGGTGTGGGAGGCACAACTAATGAGCAGTTCTTC. Protein sequence: CASPPGVGGTTNEQFF.

In its sample, this clonotype was seen a few times. This chain joins TRBV18 and TRBJ2-5; D not resolved. The CDR3 has 13 residues. Trimming stripped 2 bases from V and 5 bases from J, with 9 bases between. Germline V gene lookup returns CDR1 KGHSH and CDR2 LQKENI. CDR3 residues: CASSPVVEETQYF. In nucleotides, the CDR3 is TGTGCCAGCTCACCAGTGGTCGAGGAGACCCAGTACTTC.

The sample holds many counts of this clonotype. The chain uses TRBV9 and TRBJ1-6, with no clear D. The CDR3 length is 15 residues. V gave up 2 bases and J gave up 6 bases, with 12 bases separating them. Germline lookup yields CDR1 SGDLS and CDR2 YYNGEE. This chain's CDR3 is CASSVAPVGNSPLHF. CDR3 nucleotides: TGTGCCAGCAGCGTTGCCCCCGTGGGTAATTCACCCCTCCACTTT. Drawing the rest from reference TRBV9 and TRBJ1-6, the complete variable domain is DSGVTQTPKHLITATGQRVTLRCSPRSGDLSVYWYQQSLDQGLQFLIQYYNGEERAKGNILERFSAQQFPDLHSELNLSSLELGDSALYFCASSVAPVGNSPLHFGNGTRLTVT.

The chain uses TRBV4-3 and TRBJ2-1, with 9 bases lining up with TRBD2. The germline gives CDR1 LGHNA, CDR2 YSLEER. The CDR3 has 14 amino acids. Unmatched junction bases numbered 3, after V lost 0 bases and J lost 9 bases. The CDR3 DNA reads as TGCGCCAGCAGCCAAGATTGGACTAGCGTTGAGCAGTTCTTC. Translating it yields CASSQDWTSVEQFF.

This clonotype was seen a few times. This chain uses TRBV20-1 with TRBJ2-7; D unclear. Looked up from germline, CDR1 is DFQATT and CDR2 is SNEGSKA (reference sequence). Trimming stripped 3 bases from V and 6 bases from J, with 9 bases between. CDR3 length: 11 amino acids. The CDR3 region has the DNA TGCAGTGCTAGGCTCGGTGGCGAGCAGTACTTC. It yields the protein CSARLGGEQYF.

The chain combines TRBV10-3 with TRBJ2-5; D is perhaps TRBD1 (6 bases). CDR3 length: 13 residues. CDR1 and CDR2 (germline): ENHRY, SYGVKD. Trimming stripped 10 bases from V and 5 bases from J, with 17 bases between. CDR3 DNA sequence: TGTGCCACGCGATTGTTGGGGGCCGAGACCCAGTACTTC. Its protein product is CATRLLGAETQYF.

The rearrangement links TRBV12-3 or TRBV12-4 to TRBJ2-5; possibly TRBD2 for D (5 bases). V dropped 3 bases and J dropped 5 bases, with 16 bases sitting between them. The CDR3 runs to 15 residues. CDR3 amino acids: CASSFGVVGSETQYF. CDR3 nucleotide sequence: TGTGCCAGCAGTTTCGGGGTTGTGGGATCCGAGACCCAGTACTTC.

V and J are TRBV5-6 and TRBJ1-2; unclear D gene. Germline V CDR1 and CDR2: SGHDT, YYEEEE. Trimming pared 0 bases from V and 2 bases from J, leaving 8 bases between. This CDR3 region has 14 residues. The CDR3 DNA reads TGTGCCAGCAGCTTGGGGAACACAAACTATGGCTACACCTTC. As protein: CASSLGNTNYGYTF.

The chain is built from TRBV7-2 and TRBJ2-3, with D maybe TRBD1 (6 bases). V lost 5 bases, J lost 9 bases, and 12 bases lay in between. This CDR3 region has 12 residues. CDR1 and CDR2 (germline): SGHTA, FQGNSA. In DNA, the CDR3 is TGTGCCAGCAGCCCACTAAGGGGGACGCAGTATTTT. Translating gives CASSPLRGTQYF. Looking up the rest from reference TRBV7-2 and TRBJ2-3 gives the full variable domain: GAGVSQSPSNKVTEKGKDVELRCDPISGHTALYWYRQSLGQGLEFLIYFQGNSAPDKSGLPSDRFSAERTGGSVSTLTIQRTQQEDSAVYLCASSPLRGTQYFGPGTRLTVL.

The rearrangement uses TRBV5-1 and TRBJ2-1, with D hard to call. V lost 2 bases and J 8 bases, leaving 11 bases between the germline ends. This CDR3 is 13 amino acids long. Germline values: CDR1 SGHRS, CDR2 YFSETQ. The CDR3 DNA is TGCGCCAGCAGCTTTTTCTCAAAGTATGAGCAGTTCTTC. Translation: CASSFFSKYEQFF.